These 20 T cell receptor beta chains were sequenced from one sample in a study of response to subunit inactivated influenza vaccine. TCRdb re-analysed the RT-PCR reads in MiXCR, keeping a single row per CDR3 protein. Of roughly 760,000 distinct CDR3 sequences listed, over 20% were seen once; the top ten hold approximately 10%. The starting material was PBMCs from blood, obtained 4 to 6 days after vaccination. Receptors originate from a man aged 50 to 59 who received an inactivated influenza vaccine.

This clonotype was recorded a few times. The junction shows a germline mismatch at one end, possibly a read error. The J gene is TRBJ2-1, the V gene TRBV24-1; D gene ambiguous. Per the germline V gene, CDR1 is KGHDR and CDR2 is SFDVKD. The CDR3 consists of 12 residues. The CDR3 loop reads CATSDSSNEQFF. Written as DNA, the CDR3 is TGTGCCACCAGTGATTCCTCCAATGAGCAGTTCTTC.

In DNA form, the CDR3 reads TGCGCCAGCAGCCACTTAGCGGCCAGCCTACAAGAGACCCAGTACTTC. Protein sequence: CASSHLAASLQETQYF. The chain carries TRBV4-1 and TRBJ2-5, with a possible D match to TRBD2 (6 bases). The germline CDR1 and CDR2 sequences are MGHRA and YSYEKL. V lost 3 bases and J 2 bases, leaving 16 bases between the germline ends. This CDR3 is built from 16 residues.

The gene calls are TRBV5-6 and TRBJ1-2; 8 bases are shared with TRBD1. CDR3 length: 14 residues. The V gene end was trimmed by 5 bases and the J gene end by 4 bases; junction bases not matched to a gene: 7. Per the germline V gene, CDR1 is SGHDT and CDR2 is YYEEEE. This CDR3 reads CASRRTGLLYGYTF. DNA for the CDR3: TGTGCCAGCAGGAGGACAGGGTTACTCTATGGCTACACCTTC.

The CDR3 here is CASSRSGAGNNEQFF. The CDR3, as DNA: TGTGCCAGCAGCCGAAGCGGGGCAGGGAACAATGAGCAGTTCTTC. V is TRBV7-8 and J is TRBJ2-1; 7 nucleotides line up with TRBD2. V lost 5 bases, J lost 5 bases, and 9 bases stayed unmatched. The CDR3 contains 15 residues. Per the germline V gene, CDR1 is SGHVS and CDR2 is FQNEAQ. Drawing the rest from reference TRBV7-8 and TRBJ2-1, the complete variable domain is GAGVSQSPRYKVAKRGQDVALRCDPISGHVSLFWYQQALGQGPEFLTYFQNEAQLDKSGLPSDRFFAERPEGSVSTLKIQRTQQEDSAVYLCASSRSGAGNNEQFFGPGTRLTVL.

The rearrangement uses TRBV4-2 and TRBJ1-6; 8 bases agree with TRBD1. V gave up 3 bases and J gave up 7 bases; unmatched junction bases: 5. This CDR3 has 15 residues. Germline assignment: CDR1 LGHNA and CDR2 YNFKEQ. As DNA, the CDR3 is TGTGCCAGCAGCCAGATGACAGGGGCAAATTCACCCCTCCACTTT. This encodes CASSQMTGANSPLHF.

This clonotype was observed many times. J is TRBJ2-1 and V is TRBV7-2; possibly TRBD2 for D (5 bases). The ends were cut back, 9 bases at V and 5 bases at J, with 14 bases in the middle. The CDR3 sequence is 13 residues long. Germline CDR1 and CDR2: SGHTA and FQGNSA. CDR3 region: CASKLGPNNEQFF. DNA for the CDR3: TGTGCCAGTAAACTAGGGCCGAACAATGAGCAGTTCTTC.

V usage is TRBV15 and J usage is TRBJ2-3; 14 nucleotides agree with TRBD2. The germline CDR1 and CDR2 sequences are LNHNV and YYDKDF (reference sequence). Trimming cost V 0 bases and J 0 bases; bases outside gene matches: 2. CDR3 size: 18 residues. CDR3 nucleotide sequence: TGTGCCACCAGCAGAGATTGGACTAGCGGGAGGAGCACAGATACGCAGTATTTT. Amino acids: CATSRDWTSGRSTDTQYF. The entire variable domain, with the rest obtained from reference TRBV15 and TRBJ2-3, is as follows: DAMVIQNPRYQVTQFGKPVTLSCSQTLNHNVMYWYQQKSSQAPKLLFHYYDKDFNNEADTPDNFQSRRPNTSFCFLDIRSPGLGDTAMYLCATSRDWTSGRSTDTQYFGPGTRLTVL.

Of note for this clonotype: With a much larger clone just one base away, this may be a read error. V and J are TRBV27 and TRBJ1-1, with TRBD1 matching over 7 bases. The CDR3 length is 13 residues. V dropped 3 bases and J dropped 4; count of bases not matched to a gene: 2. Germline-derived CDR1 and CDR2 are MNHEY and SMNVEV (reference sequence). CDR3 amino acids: CASSLGQSTEAFF. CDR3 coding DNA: TGTGCCAGCAGTTTGGGACAGAGCACTGAAGCTTTCTTT.

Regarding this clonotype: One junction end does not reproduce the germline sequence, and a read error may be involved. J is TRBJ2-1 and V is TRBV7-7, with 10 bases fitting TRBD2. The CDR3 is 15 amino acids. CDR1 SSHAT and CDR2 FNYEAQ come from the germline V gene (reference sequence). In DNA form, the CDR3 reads TGTGCTAGCAGTCGGCTCAGCGGGGGGGCCGGTGAGCAGTTCTTC. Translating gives CASSRLSGGAGEQFF.

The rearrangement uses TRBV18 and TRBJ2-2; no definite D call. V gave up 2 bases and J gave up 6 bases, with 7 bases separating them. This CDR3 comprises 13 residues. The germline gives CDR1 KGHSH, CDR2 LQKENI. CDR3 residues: CASSPVLSGELFF. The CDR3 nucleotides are TGTGCCAGCTCACCAGTCCTGTCCGGGGAGCTGTTTTTT.

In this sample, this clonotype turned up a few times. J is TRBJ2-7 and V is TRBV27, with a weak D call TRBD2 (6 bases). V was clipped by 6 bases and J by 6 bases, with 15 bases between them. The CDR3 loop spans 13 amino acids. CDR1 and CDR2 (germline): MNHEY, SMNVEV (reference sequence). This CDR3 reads CASSPYGGIEQYF. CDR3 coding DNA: TGTGCCAGCAGCCCTTATGGGGGGATCGAGCAGTACTTC.

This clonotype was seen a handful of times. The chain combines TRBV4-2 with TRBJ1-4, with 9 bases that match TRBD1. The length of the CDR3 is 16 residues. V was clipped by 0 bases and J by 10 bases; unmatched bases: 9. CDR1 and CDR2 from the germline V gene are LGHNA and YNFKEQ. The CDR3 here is CASSQDRGTGRGKLFF. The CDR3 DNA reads TGTGCCAGCAGCCAAGATCGTGGGACAGGGAGGGGAAAACTGTTTTTT.

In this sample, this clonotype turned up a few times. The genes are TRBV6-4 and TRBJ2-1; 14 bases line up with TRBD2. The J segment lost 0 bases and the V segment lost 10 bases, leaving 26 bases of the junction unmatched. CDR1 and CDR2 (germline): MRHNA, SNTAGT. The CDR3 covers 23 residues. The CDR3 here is CATEAGTGIRTSGGKNSYNEQFF. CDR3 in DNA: TGTGCCACCGAAGCCGGGACAGGAATTAGGACTAGCGGGGGGAAGAACTCCTACAATGAGCAGTTCTTC.

In DNA form, the CDR3 reads TGTGCCAGCAGTTTAAAACTAGTGGGGAACATTCAGTACTTC. This gives the protein CASSLKLVGNIQYF. V and J are TRBV12-3 or TRBV12-4 and TRBJ2-4, with D possibly being TRBD2 (5 bases). The CDR3 extends over 14 amino acids. Trimming took 2 bases from V and 7 from J, leaving 12 bases between them.

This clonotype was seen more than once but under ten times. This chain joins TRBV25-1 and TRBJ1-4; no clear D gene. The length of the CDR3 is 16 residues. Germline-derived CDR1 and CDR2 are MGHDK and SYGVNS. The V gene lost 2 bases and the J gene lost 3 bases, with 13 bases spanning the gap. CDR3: CASSEGRSRANEKLFF. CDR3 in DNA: TGTGCCAGCAGTGAAGGGCGGTCACGAGCTAATGAAAAACTGTTTTTT.

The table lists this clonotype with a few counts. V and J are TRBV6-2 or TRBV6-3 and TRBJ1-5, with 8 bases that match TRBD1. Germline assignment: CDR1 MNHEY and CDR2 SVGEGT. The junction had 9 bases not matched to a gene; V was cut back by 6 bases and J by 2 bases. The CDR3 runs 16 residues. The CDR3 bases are TGTGCCAGCAGGCTACAGGGGGTGAGCGGCAATCAGCCCCAGCATTTT. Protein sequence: CASRLQGVSGNQPQHF.

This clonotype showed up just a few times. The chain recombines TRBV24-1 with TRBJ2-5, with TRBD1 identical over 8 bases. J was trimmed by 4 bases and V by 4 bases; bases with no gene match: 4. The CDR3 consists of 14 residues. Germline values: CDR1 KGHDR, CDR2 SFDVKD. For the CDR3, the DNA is TGTGCCACCAGTGAAGGACAGGGCCGAGAGACCCAGTACTTC. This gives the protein CATSEGQGRETQYF.

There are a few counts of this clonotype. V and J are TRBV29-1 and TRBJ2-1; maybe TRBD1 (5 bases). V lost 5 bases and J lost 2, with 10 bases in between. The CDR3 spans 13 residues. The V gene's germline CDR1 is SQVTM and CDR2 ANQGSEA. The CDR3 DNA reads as TGCAGCGTTATAGGGGCTACCTACAATGAGCAGTTCTTC. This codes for CSVIGATYNEQFF.

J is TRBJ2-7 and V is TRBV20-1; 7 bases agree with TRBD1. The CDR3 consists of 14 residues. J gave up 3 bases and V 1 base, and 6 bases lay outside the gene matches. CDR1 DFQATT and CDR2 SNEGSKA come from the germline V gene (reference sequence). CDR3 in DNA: TGCAGTGCTAGAGTGACAGGGTCCTTCTACGAGCAGTACTTC. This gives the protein CSARVTGSFYEQYF.

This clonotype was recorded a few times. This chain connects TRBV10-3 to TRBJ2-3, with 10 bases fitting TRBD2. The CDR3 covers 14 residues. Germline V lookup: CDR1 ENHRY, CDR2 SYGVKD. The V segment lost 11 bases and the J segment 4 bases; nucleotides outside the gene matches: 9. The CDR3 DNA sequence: TGTGCCGCCAAGCGGGAGGGGGGGTCAGATACGCAGTATTTT. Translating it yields CAAKREGGSDTQYF.